This T cell receptor beta chain was retrieved from a study of blood T cell repertoires in COVID-19. On the study more broadly: Samples representing acute and convalescent COVID-19 were sourced from the United States, Italy and Spain. T cells, B-cell-depleted T cells, or PBMCs provided the cDNA or gDNA that served as material.

Per the original methods: Amplifying reference gene primers gave estimates of nucleated cell counts. Sequenced by immunoSEQ multiplex PCR; TCRdb stores in-frame clones only, minus some. D and trimming were read from the DNA, whereas the V and J calls and clone size are those reported in that table. Among around 140,000 clones, over 75% were seen once, and the ten largest hold approximately 2%. This CDR3 contains 14 residues. Germline V lookup: CDR1 MDHEN, CDR2 SYDVKM. Trimming removed 5 bases at V and 6 bases at J, with 14 bases between. The TCR originated in an older man with active COVID-19. Sequences were obtained from peripheral blood. This chain uses TRBV28 with TRBJ2-1; no reliable D call. The CDR3: CASSILGRGNEQFF. DNA for the CDR3: TGTGCCAGCAGTATCCTAGGAAGAGGCAATGAGCAGTTCTTC.